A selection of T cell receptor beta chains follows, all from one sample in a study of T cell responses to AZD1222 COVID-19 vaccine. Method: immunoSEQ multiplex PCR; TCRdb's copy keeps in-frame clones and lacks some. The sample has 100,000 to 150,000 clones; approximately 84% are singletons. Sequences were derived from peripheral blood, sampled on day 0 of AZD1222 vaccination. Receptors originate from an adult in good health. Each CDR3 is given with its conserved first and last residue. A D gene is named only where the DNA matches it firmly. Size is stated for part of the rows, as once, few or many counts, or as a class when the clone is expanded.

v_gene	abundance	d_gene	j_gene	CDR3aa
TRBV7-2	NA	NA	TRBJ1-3	CASSLGRASSGNTIYF
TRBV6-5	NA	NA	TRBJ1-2	CASSYSDSPQYGYTF
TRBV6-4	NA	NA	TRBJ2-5	CASSDSGRDTLPETQYF
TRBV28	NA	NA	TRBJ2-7	CASSLRSTGLDYEQYF
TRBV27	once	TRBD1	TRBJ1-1	CASTGGRRTEAFF
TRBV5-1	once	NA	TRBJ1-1	CASSLEGVATEAFF
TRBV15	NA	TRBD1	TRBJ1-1	CATSRGQGDGTEAFF
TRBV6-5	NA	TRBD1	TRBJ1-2	CASSYQGGRYGYTF
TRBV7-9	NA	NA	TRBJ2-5	CASSLDVETQYF
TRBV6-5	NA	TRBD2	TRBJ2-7	CASRLSSGGAEEQYF
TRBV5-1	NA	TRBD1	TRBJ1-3	CASSLGQAISGNTIYF
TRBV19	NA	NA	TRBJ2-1	CASSIWGNNEQFF
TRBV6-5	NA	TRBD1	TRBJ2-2	CASSSGTEMNTGELFF
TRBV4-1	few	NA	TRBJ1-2	CASSQDWGSSRGYTF
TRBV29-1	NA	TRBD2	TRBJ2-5	CSVVLRGGKETQYF
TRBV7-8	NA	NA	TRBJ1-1	CASLQQGIMNTEAFF
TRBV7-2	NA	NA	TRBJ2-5	CASSLQANQETQYF
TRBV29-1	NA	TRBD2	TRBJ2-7	CSVEKGSGGAYEQYF
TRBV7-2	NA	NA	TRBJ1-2	CASSPEVVWDGYTF
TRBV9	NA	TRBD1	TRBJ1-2	CASSVTGGVWGYTF
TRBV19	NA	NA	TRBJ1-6	CASRIGPSSGGNSPLHF
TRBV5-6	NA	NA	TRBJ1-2	CASSSLINGYTF
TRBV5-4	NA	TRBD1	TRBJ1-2	CASSSRQGGKGYTF
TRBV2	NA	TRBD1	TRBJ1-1	CASSSQGGEEAFF
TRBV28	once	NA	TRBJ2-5	CASSWTGRVGTQYF
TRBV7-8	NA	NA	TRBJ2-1	CASSLTGEQFF
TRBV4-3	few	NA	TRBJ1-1	CASSQDAARVEAFF
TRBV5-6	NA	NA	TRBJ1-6	CASSAIWGSPLHF
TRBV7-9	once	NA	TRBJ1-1	CASSLVGANTEAFF
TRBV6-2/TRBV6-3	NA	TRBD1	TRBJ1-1	CASSRGTGSWGAFF